This is a list of T cell receptor beta chains from one sample in a study of chemoradiotherapy in HPV16-positive cancers. Sequenced by immunoSEQ multiplex PCR; TCRdb stores in-frame clones only, minus some. The sample yields several thousand clones, 77% seen once. Sampling was done from a patient who underwent chemoradiotherapy. These receptors originate from a human donor with HPV-associated anogenital cancer. The CDR3 runs from the conserved cysteine through the conserved F or W.

V gene: TRBV15
J gene: TRBJ2-2
CDR3 protein: CATSENTGELFF

V gene: TRBV30
J gene: TRBJ1-3
CDR3 protein: CAWSVLRGDTIYF

V gene: TRBV7-5
J gene: TRBJ2-1
CDR3 protein: CVRSEGVGEYNEQFF

V gene: TRBV2
J gene: TRBJ1-1
CDR3 protein: CASRGQGDEGAFF

V gene: TRBV20-1
J gene: TRBJ1-2
CDR3 protein: CSATTGDYTF

V gene: TRBV7-6
J gene: TRBJ2-1
CDR3 protein: CASSLDPNYNEQFF

V gene: TRBV4-2
J gene: TRBJ2-7
CDR3 protein: CASSQDRASGGDSYEQYF

V gene: TRBV28
J gene: TRBJ1-3
CDR3 protein: CASRQGAGNTIYF

V gene: TRBV6-5
J gene: TRBJ1-1
CDR3 protein: CASRGPAEAFF

V gene: TRBV9
J gene: TRBJ1-1
CDR3 protein: CASSARQGSMAFF

V gene: TRBV7-8
J gene: TRBJ2-3
CDR3 protein: CASRPRIGTGWNTDTQYF

V gene: TRBV18
J gene: TRBJ1-4
CDR3 protein: CASSQTLAFGSMTVATNEKLFF

V gene: TRBV18
J gene: TRBJ1-6
CDR3 protein: CASSPTAGGGSDSPLHF

V gene: TRBV5-6
J gene: TRBJ1-1
CDR3 protein: CASSLGVSWNTEAFF

V gene: TRBV19
J gene: TRBJ2-6
CDR3 protein: CASDTGYGANVLTF

V gene: TRBV27
J gene: TRBJ2-1
CDR3 protein: CASSRDSMYNEQFF

V gene: TRBV9
J gene: TRBJ2-7
CDR3 protein: CASSSGPGPSYEQYF

V gene: TRBV2
J gene: TRBJ2-6
CDR3 protein: CASIAYLGFSGANVLTF

V gene: TRBV28
J gene: TRBJ1-5
CDR3 protein: CATVRLSNQPQHF

V gene: TRBV6-1
J gene: TRBJ1-4
CDR3 protein: CASRTGTEYEKLFF

V gene: TRBV5-1
J gene: TRBJ2-5
CDR3 protein: CASSVGTGGETQYF

V gene: TRBV7-3
J gene: TRBJ2-1
CDR3 protein: CASSPMGLAGKNEQFF

V gene: TRBV18
J gene: TRBJ2-5
CDR3 protein: CASSPPEDTGGTQYF

V gene: TRBV19
J gene: TRBJ2-5
CDR3 protein: CASSMAPTGEETQYF

V gene: TRBV18
J gene: TRBJ1-3
CDR3 protein: CASSPSGIHSGNTIYF

V gene: TRBV5-6
J gene: TRBJ2-2
CDR3 protein: CASSFIDSRELFF

V gene: TRBV28
J gene: TRBJ1-5
CDR3 protein: CASSEWTGGEQPQHF

V gene: TRBV11-1
J gene: TRBJ2-7
CDR3 protein: CASSLRGGGAYEQYF

V gene: TRBV27
J gene: TRBJ1-5
CDR3 protein: CASSFIPPGNQPQHF

V gene: TRBV9
J gene: TRBJ2-7
CDR3 protein: CASSPQDRGGEQYF

V gene: TRBV6-6
J gene: TRBJ1-1
CDR3 protein: CASSFTGSEAFF

V gene: TRBV5-4
J gene: TRBJ2-7
CDR3 protein: CASSIDGFVYEQYF

V gene: TRBV7-2
J gene: TRBJ2-2
CDR3 protein: CASSLVIRFGALNTGELFF

V gene: TRBV6-1
J gene: TRBJ1-1
CDR3 protein: CASSEVGTGEAFF

V gene: TRBV28
J gene: TRBJ1-2
CDR3 protein: CASTDRVYGYTF

V gene: TRBV29-1
J gene: TRBJ2-1
CDR3 protein: CSVPTRGYEQFF

V gene: TRBV23-1
J gene: TRBJ2-5
CDR3 protein: CASSQSPSDSGGAKETQYF

V gene: TRBV11-2
J gene: TRBJ2-5
CDR3 protein: CASSLVDRGKTQYF

V gene: TRBV5-1
J gene: TRBJ1-6
CDR3 protein: CASSLGITVYSPLHF

V gene: TRBV9
J gene: TRBJ2-6
CDR3 protein: CASSVVASGAGGANVLTF

V gene: TRBV29-1
J gene: TRBJ2-3
CDR3 protein: CSVEDLTRDTQYF

V gene: TRBV5-4
J gene: TRBJ1-3
CDR3 protein: CASSRDPAAGNTIYF

V gene: TRBV18
J gene: TRBJ2-3
CDR3 protein: CASFRDRGQKDTQYF

V gene: TRBV27
J gene: TRBJ1-1
CDR3 protein: CASSSGFGAEAFF

V gene: TRBV20-1
J gene: TRBJ1-2
CDR3 protein: CSVAGPYGYTF

V gene: TRBV19
J gene: TRBJ2-2
CDR3 protein: CASSNSRQSLTGELFF

V gene: TRBV2
J gene: TRBJ1-2
CDR3 protein: CASNQGASNYGYTF